This T cell receptor beta chain was obtained from a study of blood T cells in healthy people across ages. The CDR3 is 18 residues long. Germline V gene data show CDR1 as DFQATT and CDR2 as SNEGSKA (reference sequence). J was trimmed by 1 base and V by 2 bases; bases with no gene match: 10. The authors ran a second PCR of roughly 7 to 11 cycles using a sample-barcoded 5' primer and a J-beta primer mix. Each sample yielded at least 2.5 million CDR3-containing paired-end reads. One entry per CDR3 protein, called by TCRdb with MiXCR from the 5' RACE reads. Among 780,000 or so distinct CDR3 sequences listed, around 25% were seen once. This clonotype has only a few counts. The same data also went into a second study, on T cells of mothers and their children.

Sequencing used blood. The rearrangement uses TRBV20-1 and TRBJ2-1; 11 nucleotides line up with TRBD2. The receptor was derived from a boy between 10 and 17 years old in good health. This CDR3 is CSARTSGLAVSSYNEQFF. As DNA, the CDR3 is TGCAGTGCTAGAACCTCGGGACTAGCGGTTAGTTCCTACAATGAGCAGTTCTTC.